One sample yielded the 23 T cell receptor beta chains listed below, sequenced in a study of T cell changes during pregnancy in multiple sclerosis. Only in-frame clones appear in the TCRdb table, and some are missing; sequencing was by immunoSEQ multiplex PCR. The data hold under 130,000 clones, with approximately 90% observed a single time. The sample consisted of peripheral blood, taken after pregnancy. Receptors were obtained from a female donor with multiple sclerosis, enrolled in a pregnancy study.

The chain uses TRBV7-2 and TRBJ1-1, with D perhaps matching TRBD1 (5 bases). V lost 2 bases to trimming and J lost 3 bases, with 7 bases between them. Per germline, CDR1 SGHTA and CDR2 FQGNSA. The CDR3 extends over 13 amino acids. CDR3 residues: CASSLQGDTEAFF. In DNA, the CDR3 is TGTGCCAGCAGCTTACAAGGGGACACTGAAGCTTTCTTT. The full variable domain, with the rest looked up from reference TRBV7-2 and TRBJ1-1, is GAGVSQSPSNKVTEKGKDVELRCDPISGHTALYWYRQSLGQGLEFLIYFQGNSAPDKSGLPSDRFSAERTGGSVSTLTIQRTQQEDSAVYLCASSLQGDTEAFFGQGTRLTVV.

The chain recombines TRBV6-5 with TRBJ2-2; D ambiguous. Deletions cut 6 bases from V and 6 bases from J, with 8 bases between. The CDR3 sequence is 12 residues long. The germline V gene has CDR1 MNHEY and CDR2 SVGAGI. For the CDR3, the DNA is TGTGCCAGCAGCCCCGGAGCCGGGGAGCTGTTTTTT. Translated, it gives CASSPGAGELFF.

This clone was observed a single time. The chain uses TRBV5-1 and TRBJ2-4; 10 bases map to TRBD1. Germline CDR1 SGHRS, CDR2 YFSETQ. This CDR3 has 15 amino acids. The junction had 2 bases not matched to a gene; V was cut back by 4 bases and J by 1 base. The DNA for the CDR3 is TGCGCCAGCAGCGTGGGACAGGGGGCCAAAAACATTCAGTACTTC. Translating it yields CASSVGQGAKNIQYF.

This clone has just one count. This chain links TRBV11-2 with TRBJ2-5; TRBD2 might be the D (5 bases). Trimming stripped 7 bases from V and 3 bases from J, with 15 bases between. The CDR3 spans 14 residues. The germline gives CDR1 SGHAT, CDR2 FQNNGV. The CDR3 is CASTPPGSKETQYF. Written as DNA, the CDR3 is TGTGCCAGCACCCCACCGGGGTCCAAAGAGACCCAGTACTTC. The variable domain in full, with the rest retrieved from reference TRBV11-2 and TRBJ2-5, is EAGVAQSPRYKIIEKRQSVAFWCNPISGHATLYWYQQILGQGPKLLIQFQNNGVVDDSQLPKDRFSAERLKGVDSTLKIQPAKLEDSAVYLCASTPPGSKETQYFGPGTRLLVL.

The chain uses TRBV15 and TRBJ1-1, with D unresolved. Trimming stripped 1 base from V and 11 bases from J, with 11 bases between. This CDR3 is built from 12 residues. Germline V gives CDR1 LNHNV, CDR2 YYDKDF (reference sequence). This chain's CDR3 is CATSRGRGGAFF. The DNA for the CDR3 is TGTGCCACCAGCAGAGGGAGAGGAGGTGCTTTCTTT.

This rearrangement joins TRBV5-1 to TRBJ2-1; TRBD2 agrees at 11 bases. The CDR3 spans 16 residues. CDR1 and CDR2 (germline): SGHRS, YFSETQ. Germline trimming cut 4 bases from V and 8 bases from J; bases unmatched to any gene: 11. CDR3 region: CASSPDTSGGLDEQFF. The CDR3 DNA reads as TGCGCCAGCAGCCCGGACACTAGCGGGGGCCTGGATGAGCAGTTCTTC.

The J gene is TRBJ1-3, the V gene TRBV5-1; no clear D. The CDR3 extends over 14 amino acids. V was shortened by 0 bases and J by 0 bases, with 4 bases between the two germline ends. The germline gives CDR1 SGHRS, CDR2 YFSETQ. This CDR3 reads CASSLESSGNTIYF. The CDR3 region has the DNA TGCGCCAGCAGCTTGGAGAGCTCTGGAAACACCATATATTTT.

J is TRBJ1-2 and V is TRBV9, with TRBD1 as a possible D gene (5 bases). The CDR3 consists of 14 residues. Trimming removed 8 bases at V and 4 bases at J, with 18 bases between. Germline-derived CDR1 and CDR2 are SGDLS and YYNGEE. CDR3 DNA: TGTGCCAGTCAAGCCCACCGGGGGTCCTATGGCTACACCTTC. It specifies CASQAHRGSYGYTF.

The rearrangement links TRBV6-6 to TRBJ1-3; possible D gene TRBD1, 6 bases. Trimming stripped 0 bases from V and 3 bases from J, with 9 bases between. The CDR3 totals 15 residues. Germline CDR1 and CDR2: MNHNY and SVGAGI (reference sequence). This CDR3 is CASSYSGRGGNTIYF. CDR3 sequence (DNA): TGTGCCAGCAGTTACTCTGGCAGGGGTGGAAACACCATATATTTT.

This CDR3 is CASSPSGEQFF. DNA for the CDR3: TGTGCCAGCAGTCCTAGCGGGGAGCAGTTCTTC. This rearrangement joins TRBV27 to TRBJ2-1, with 8 bases fitting TRBD2. The CDR3 runs 11 residues. With V trimmed by 5 bases and J by 10 bases, 1 base remained unmatched. The V gene's germline CDR1 is MNHEY and CDR2 SMNVEV (reference sequence).

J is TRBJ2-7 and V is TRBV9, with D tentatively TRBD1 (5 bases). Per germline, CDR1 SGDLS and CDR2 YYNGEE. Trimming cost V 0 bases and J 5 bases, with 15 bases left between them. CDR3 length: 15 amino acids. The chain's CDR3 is CASSVGPQGSHEQYF. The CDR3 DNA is TGTGCCAGCAGCGTAGGGCCTCAGGGTTCCCACGAGCAGTACTTC.

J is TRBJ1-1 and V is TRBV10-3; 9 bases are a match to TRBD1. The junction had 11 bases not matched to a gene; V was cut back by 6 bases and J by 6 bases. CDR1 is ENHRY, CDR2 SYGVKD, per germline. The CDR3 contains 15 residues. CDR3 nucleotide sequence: TGTGCCATCAGCAATCCCGGGACAGGGTCCCCTGAAGCTTTCTTT. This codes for CAISNPGTGSPEAFF.

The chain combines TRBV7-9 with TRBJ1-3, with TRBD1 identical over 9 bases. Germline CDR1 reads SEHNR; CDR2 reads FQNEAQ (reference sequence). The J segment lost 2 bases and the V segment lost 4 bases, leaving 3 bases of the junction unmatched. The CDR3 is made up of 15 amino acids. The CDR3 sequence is CASSWGQGTGNTIYF. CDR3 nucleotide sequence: TGTGCCAGCAGCTGGGGACAGGGTACTGGAAACACCATATATTTT.

CDR3 loop: CASSFPRTGTYEQYF. The CDR3 region has the DNA TGTGCCAGCAGCTTCCCCCGGACAGGTACCTACGAGCAGTACTTC. This rearrangement joins TRBV7-9 to TRBJ2-7; 7 bases are a match to TRBD1. In germline, CDR1 is SEHNR, CDR2 FQNEAQ (reference sequence). V trimming: 3 bases; J trimming: 2 bases; junction bases outside the gene matches: 7. This CDR3 comprises 15 residues.

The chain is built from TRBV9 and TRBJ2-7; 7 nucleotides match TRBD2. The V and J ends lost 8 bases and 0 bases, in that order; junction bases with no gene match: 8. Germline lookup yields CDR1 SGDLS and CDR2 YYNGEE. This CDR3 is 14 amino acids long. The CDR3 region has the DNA TGTGCCAGTGGGGGGGAAGGGAGCTCCTACGAGCAGTACTTC. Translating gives CASGGEGSSYEQYF.

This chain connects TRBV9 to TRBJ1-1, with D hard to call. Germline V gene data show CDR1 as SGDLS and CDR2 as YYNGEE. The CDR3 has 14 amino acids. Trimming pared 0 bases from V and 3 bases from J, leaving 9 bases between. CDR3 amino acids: CASSVATGDTEAFF. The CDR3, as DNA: TGTGCCAGCAGCGTAGCTACCGGGGACACTGAAGCTTTCTTT. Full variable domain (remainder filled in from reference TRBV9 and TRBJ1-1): DSGVTQTPKHLITATGQRVTLRCSPRSGDLSVYWYQQSLDQGLQFLIQYYNGEERAKGNILERFSAQQFPDLHSELNLSSLELGDSALYFCASSVATGDTEAFFGQGTRLTVV.

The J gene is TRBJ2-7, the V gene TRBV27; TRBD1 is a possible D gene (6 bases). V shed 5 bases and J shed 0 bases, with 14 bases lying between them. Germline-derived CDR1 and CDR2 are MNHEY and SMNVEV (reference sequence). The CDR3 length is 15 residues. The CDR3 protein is CASSVTGQVSYEQYF. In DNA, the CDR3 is TGTGCCAGCAGTGTGACAGGTCAAGTCTCCTACGAGCAGTACTTC.

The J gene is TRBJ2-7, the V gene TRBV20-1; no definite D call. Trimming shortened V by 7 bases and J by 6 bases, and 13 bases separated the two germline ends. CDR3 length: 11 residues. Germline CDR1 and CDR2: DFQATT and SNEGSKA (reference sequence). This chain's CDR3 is CSGLLVLEQYF. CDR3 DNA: TGCAGTGGATTGTTAGTTCTCGAGCAGTACTTC.

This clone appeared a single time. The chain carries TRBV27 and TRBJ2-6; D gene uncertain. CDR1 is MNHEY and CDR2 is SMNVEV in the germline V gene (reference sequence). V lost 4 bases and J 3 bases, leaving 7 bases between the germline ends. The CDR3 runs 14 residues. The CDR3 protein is CASSYRVGANVLTF. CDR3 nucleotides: TGTGCCAGCAGTTACCGGGTTGGGGCCAACGTCCTGACTTTC.

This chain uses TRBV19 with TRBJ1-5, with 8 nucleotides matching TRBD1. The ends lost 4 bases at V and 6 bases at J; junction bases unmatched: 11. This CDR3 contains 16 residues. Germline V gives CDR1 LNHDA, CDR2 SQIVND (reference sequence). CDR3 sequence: CASSKSGTGSRQPQHF. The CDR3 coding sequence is TGTGCCAGTAGTAAATCCGGGACAGGCAGTCGTCAGCCCCAGCATTTT.

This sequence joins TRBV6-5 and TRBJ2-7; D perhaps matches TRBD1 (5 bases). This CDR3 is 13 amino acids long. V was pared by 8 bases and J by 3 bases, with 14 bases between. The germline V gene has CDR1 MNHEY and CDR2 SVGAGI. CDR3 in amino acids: CASRQGRYYEQYF. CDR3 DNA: TGTGCCAGCCGCCAGGGCCGTTACTACGAGCAGTACTTC.

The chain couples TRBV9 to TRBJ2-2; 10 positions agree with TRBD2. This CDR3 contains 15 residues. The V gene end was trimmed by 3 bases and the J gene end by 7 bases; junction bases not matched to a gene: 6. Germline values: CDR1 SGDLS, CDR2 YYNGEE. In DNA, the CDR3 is TGTGCCAGCAGCGCCCGGACTAGCGGTCACGGGGAGCTGTTTTTT. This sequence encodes CASSARTSGHGELFF.

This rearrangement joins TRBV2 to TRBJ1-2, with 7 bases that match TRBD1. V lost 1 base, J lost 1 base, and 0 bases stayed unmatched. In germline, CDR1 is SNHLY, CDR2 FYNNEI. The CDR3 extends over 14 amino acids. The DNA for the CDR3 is TGTGCCAGCAGTGAAGGACAGGGTAACTATGGCTACACCTTC. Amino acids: CASSEGQGNYGYTF.